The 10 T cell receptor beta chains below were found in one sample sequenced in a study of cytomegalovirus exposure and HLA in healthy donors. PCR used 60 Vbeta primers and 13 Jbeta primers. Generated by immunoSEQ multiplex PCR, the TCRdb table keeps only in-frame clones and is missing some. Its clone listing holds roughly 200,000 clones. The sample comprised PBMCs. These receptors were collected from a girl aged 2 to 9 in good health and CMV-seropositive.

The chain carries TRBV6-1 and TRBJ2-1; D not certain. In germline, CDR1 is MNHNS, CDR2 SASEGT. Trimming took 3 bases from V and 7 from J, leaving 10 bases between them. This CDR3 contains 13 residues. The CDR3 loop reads CASSDPRVNEQFF. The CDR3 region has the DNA TGTGCCAGCAGTGACCCTCGTGTTAATGAGCAGTTCTTC.

The CDR3 here is CASSFSGSDEQFF. CDR3 in DNA: TGCGCCAGCAGCTTTAGCGGGAGCGATGAGCAGTTCTTC. The chain links TRBV5-1 to TRBJ2-1, with TRBD2 identical over 9 bases. CDR3 length: 13 amino acids. Germline V lookup: CDR1 SGHRS, CDR2 YFSETQ. With V trimmed by 2 bases and J by 8 bases, 2 bases remained unmatched.

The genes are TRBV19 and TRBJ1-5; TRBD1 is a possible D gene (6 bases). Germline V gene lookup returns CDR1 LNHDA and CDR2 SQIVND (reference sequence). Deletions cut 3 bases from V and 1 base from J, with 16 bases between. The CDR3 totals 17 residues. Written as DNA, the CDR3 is TGTGCCAGTAGTATTCGGGAAGGACAGATGAGCAATCAGCCCCAGCATTTT. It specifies CASSIREGQMSNQPQHF.

The DNA of the CDR3 is TGTGCCAGCGTTGACGGCTGGGGAGGTTCCTACGAGCAGTACTTC. Translation gives CASVDGWGGSYEQYF. The rearrangement links TRBV28 to TRBJ2-7, with D possibly being TRBD2 (6 bases). The germline gives CDR1 MDHEN, CDR2 SYDVKM. V was clipped by 8 bases and J by 1 base, with 18 bases between them. CDR3 size: 15 residues.

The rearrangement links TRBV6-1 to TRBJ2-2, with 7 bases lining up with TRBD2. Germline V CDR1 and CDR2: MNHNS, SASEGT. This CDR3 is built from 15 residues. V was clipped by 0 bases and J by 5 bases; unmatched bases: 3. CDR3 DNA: TGTGCCAGCAGTGAAGCGGGGAGGGTGACCGGGGAGCTGTTTTTT. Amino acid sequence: CASSEAGRVTGELFF.

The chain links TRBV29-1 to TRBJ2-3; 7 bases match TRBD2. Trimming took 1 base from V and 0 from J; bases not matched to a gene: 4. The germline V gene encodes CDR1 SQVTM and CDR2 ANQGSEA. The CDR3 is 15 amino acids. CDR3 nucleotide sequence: TGCAGCGTTGAAGCGCTAGCGGCCAGCACAGATACGCAGTATTTT. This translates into CSVEALAASTDTQYF.

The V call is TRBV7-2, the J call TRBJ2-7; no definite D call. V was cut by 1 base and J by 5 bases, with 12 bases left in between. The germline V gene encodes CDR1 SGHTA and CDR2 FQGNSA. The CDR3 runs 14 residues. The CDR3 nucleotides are TGTGCCAGCAGCTTAGTGAGGCCTCCAAACGAGCAGTACTTC. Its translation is CASSLVRPPNEQYF.

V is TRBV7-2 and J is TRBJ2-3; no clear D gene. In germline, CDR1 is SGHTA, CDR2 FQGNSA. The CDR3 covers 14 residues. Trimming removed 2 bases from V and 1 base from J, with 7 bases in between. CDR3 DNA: TGTGCCAGCAGCTTAAATTCCGGCACAGATACGCAGTATTTT. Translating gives CASSLNSGTDTQYF.

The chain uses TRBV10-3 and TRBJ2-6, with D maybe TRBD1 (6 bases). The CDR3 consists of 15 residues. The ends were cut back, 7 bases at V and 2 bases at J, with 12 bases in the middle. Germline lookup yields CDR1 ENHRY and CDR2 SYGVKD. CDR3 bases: TGTGCCATCACCACCCCAGGGGCTGGGGCCAACGTCCTGACTTTC. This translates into CAITTPGAGANVLTF.

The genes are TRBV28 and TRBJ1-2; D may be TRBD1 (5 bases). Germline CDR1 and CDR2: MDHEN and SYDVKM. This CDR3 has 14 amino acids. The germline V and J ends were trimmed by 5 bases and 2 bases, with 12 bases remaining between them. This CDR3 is CASSHPRQNYGYTF. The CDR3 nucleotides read TGTGCCAGCAGTCACCCACGACAGAACTATGGCTACACCTTC.